This T cell receptor (beta chain) stems from a study of T cells in Graves' hyperthyroidism and ophthalmopathy. Patients were excluded because of uncontrolled infection, other autoimmune disease, pregnancy or lactation. The PBMCs had their origin in 8.5 to 10 ml of fresh peripheral blood. Germline assignment: CDR1 DFQATT and CDR2 SNEGSKA (reference sequence). J lost 8 bases, V lost 1 base, and 6 bases had no gene match. This CDR3 is 14 amino acids long. Amplified TCR beta CDR3 regions derived from RNA transcripts. TCR CDR3 regions were first amplified by RT-PCR with HTBI primers. TCRdb ran MiXCR on the multiplex PCR reads and lists one entry per CDR3 protein. The sample has about 480,000 distinct CDR3 sequences; under 25% are singletons. This clonotype was observed a handful of times.

The chain uses TRBV20-1 and TRBJ2-1; TRBD2 agrees at 9 bases. The specimen was blood. This receptor was taken from a woman in her seventies with Graves' ophthalmopathy. The CDR3 DNA reads TGCAGTGCTAGAGTAAGCGGGAGGAAAGATGAGCAGTTCTTC. This sequence encodes CSARVSGRKDEQFF.